This is a list of T cell receptor beta chains from one sample in a study of shared clonotypes between healthy human individuals. Assay: immunoSEQ multiplex PCR; the TCRdb copy retains only in-frame clones and omits some. The data contain about 2.4 million clones, roughly 93% of them singletons. Sequencing was carried out using naive CD4+ T cells from PBMCs. Receptor source: a man between 18 and 35 years old in good health. Some clones in this sample may be carry-over from other donors' samples. Each CDR3 is given with its conserved first and last residue. D genes are given only for firm matches. Clone size is not always given. Where it is, it says once, few, many or a class for expanded clones.

clone_size	v_call	d_call	j_call	cdr3_aa	cdr3_nt
-	TRBV5-6	-	TRBJ2-5	CASCLGQGDSVETQYF	TGTGCCAGCTGCCTGGGGCAGGGAGACAGCGTTGAGACCCAGTACTTC
-	TRBV9	TRBD1	TRBJ2-7	CASSVTGGPSYEQYF	TGTGCCAGCAGCGTCACAGGGGGCCCCTCCTACGAGCAGTACTTC
once	TRBV7-2	TRBD2	TRBJ2-1	CASSLALWREGPYNEQFF	TGTGCCAGCAGCTTAGCGTTGTGGCGGGAGGGGCCCTACAATGAGCAGTTCTTC
-	TRBV20-1	-	TRBJ2-3	CSAIRDTQYF	TGCAGTGCTATTAGGGATACGCAGTATTTT
-	TRBV28	-	TRBJ2-7	CASSLYRGGPYEQYF	TGTGCCAGCAGTTTATACCGGGGAGGTCCCTACGAGCAGTACTTC
-	TRBV5-1	TRBD2	TRBJ2-1	CASSLNVLAGGSYNEQFF	TGCGCCAGCAGCTTGAACGTTCTAGCGGGAGGGTCCTACAATGAGCAGTTCTTC
-	TRBV6-5	-	TRBJ2-5	CASSYFGGETQYF	TGTGCCAGCAGTTACTTCGGTGGGGAGACCCAGTACTTC
-	TRBV6-5	-	TRBJ2-2	CASNRLTGELFF	TGTGCCAGCAACCGACTGACCGGGGAGCTGTTTTTT
-	TRBV7-8	TRBD2	TRBJ2-7	CASSALAGGSYEQYF	TGTGCCAGCAGCGCACTAGCGGGAGGTTCCTACGAGCAGTACTTC
once	TRBV4-2	-	TRBJ2-7	CASSPSSPTGSRPQYF	TGTGCCAGCAGCCCTTCCTCCCCGACAGGATCTAGACCTCAGTACTTC
-	TRBV4-1	-	TRBJ2-7	CASSHSRTAGSYEQYF	TGCGCCAGCAGCCATTCTAGGACGGCGGGGAGCTACGAGCAGTACTTC
-	TRBV7-9	-	TRBJ1-3	CASSLDRGNTIYF	TGTGCCAGCAGCTTAGACAGGGGAAACACCATATATTTT
-	TRBV18	-	TRBJ1-1	CASSPLQDTEAFF	TGTGCCAGCTCACCACTTCAGGACACTGAAGCTTTCTTT
-	TRBV5-4	-	TRBJ1-6	CASSLIVGNSPLHF	TGTGCCAGCAGCTTGATCGTAGGGAATTCACCCCTCCACTTT
-	TRBV30	-	TRBJ2-7	CACFSRDRVVWEQYF	TGTGCCTGTTTCTCCCGGGACCGCGTTGTGTGGGAGCAGTACTTC
-	TRBV30	TRBD1	TRBJ2-7	CAWSEGARVYEQYF	TGTGCCTGGAGCGAGGGGGCGCGGGTCTACGAGCAGTACTTC
-	TRBV27	TRBD1	TRBJ2-7	CASSPGTAYEQYF	TGTGCCAGCAGTCCGGGGACAGCCTACGAGCAGTACTTC
-	TRBV4-1	-	TRBJ2-3	CASSQVPAGFTDTQYF	TGCGCCAGCAGCCAAGTCCCGGCGGGATTCACAGATACGCAGTATTTT
-	TRBV18	-	TRBJ2-7	CASSPPSAPEQYF	TGTGCCAGCTCACCACCGTCGGCACCCGAGCAGTACTTC
-	TRBV7-9	-	TRBJ2-1	CASSSQYNEQFF	TGTGCCAGCAGCTCACAGTACAATGAGCAGTTCTTC
-	TRBV5-1	-	TRBJ2-7	CASSLAGFRYEQYF	TGCGCCAGCAGCTTGGCCGGTTTCCGCTACGAGCAGTACTTC
-	TRBV2	-	TRBJ1-5	CASSEELASNQPQHF	TGTGCCAGCAGTGAAGAGTTGGCAAGCAATCAGCCCCAGCATTTT
-	TRBV5-4	-	TRBJ2-7	CASSSLLGYEQYF	TGTGCCAGCAGCTCGTTACTAGGCTACGAGCAGTACTTC
-	TRBV7-9	-	TRBJ1-2	CASSSRVDGYTF	TGTGCCAGCAGCTCTAGGGTTGATGGCTACACCTTC
-	TRBV4-3	TRBD2	TRBJ2-3	CASSQGASGSTDTQYF	TGCGCCAGCAGCCAAGGGGCTAGCGGGAGCACAGATACGCAGTATTTT
-	TRBV10-2	TRBD2	TRBJ2-1	CASSAGGGREQFF	TGCGCCAGCAGTGCTGGCGGCGGGAGAGAGCAGTTCTTC
-	TRBV4-2	-	TRBJ2-1	CASSQLVVDEQFF	TGTGCCAGCAGCCAACTAGTCGTGGATGAGCAGTTCTTC
-	TRBV15	TRBD1	TRBJ1-4	CATSRGPGQAGEKLFF	TGTGCCACCAGCAGAGGCCCCGGACAGGCAGGAGAAAAACTGTTTTTT
-	TRBV5-1	-	TRBJ2-7	CASSPGQSYEQYF	TGCGCCAGCAGCCCCGGACAGTCCTACGAGCAGTACTTC
-	TRBV7-8	-	TRBJ1-5	CASSYSGFNQPQHF	TGTGCCAGCAGCTATTCGGGGTTCAATCAGCCCCAGCATTTT
-	TRBV18	-	TRBJ1-2	CASSDKTGNYGYTF	TGTGCCAGCTCCGATAAGACGGGAAACTATGGCTACACCTTC
once	TRBV9	-	TRBJ1-3	CASSVVSSGNTIYF	TGTGCCAGCAGCGTAGTAAGCTCTGGAAACACCATATATTTT
-	TRBV5-5	-	TRBJ1-3	CASSLPGFGNTIYF	TGTGCCAGCAGCTTACCGGGCTTTGGAAACACCATATATTTT
-	TRBV5-1	-	TRBJ1-2	CASREENYGYTF	TGCGCCAGCAGGGAGGAGAACTATGGCTACACCTTC
-	TRBV5-1	-	TRBJ1-4	CASSLRQLGPGGDEKLFF	TGCGCCAGCAGCCTACGCCAACTCGGACCCGGAGGGGATGAAAAACTGTTTTTT
-	TRBV10-3	-	TRBJ1-3	CAIQGSGNTIYF	TGTGCCATCCAGGGTTCTGGAAACACCATATATTTT
-	TRBV27	-	TRBJ2-3	CASSPPLPDTQYF	TGTGCCAGCAGTCCCCCATTGCCGGATACGCAGTATTTT
-	TRBV9	TRBD1	TRBJ2-2	CASTQTGANTGELFF	TGTGCCAGCACCCAGACAGGGGCGAACACCGGGGAGCTGTTTTTT
-	TRBV29-1	-	TRBJ2-2	CSAQAVGELFF	TGCAGCGCCCAAGCAGTCGGGGAGCTGTTTTTT
-	TRBV7-2	-	TRBJ2-7	CASSSQGTYEQYF	TGTGCCAGCAGCTCACAGGGCACCTACGAGCAGTACTTC
-	TRBV28	-	TRBJ1-1	CASSLTRDEAFF	TGTGCCAGCAGTTTAACCAGGGATGAAGCTTTCTTT
-	TRBV5-6	-	TRBJ2-1	CASSLAYGSYNEQFF	TGTGCCAGCAGCTTGGCGTACGGGTCGTACAATGAGCAGTTCTTC
-	TRBV11-2	TRBD1	TRBJ2-2	CASSPLQGAVGELFF	TGTGCCAGCAGCCCTCTGCAGGGGGCCGTCGGGGAGCTGTTTTTT
once	TRBV7-2	TRBD1	TRBJ1-2	CASSWTPHGQGANGGYTF	TGTGCCAGCAGCTGGACACCCCATGGACAGGGGGCAAATGGTGGCTACACCTTC
few	TRBV5-4	-	TRBJ1-2	CASSRPITDGYTF	TGTGCCAGCAGCCGCCCTATCACAGATGGCTACACCTTC
once	TRBV2	-	TRBJ1-2	CASSEEKGVLPGYTF	TGTGCCAGCAGTGAAGAAAAGGGTGTCTTACCTGGCTACACCTTC
-	TRBV15	TRBD1	TRBJ2-7	CATSASQGTTPGEQYF	TGTGCCACCAGCGCATCACAGGGGACAACTCCGGGCGAGCAGTACTTC
few	TRBV4-1	TRBD1	TRBJ1-4	CASSRPAGQWELFF	TGCGCCAGCAGCCGCCCGGCGGGACAGTGGGAACTGTTTTTT
once	TRBV5-1	TRBD1	TRBJ2-3	CASRLGTGGAGGDTQYF	TGCGCCAGCAGACTCGGGACAGGGGGCGCGGGTGGAGATACGCAGTATTTT
-	TRBV7-9	TRBD1	TRBJ1-3	CASSQDRALSGNTIYF	TGTGCCAGCAGCCAGGACAGGGCCCTCTCTGGAAACACCATATATTTT
-	TRBV19	TRBD1	TRBJ2-7	CASSMAGTGGSEQYF	TGTGCCAGTAGTATGGCCGGGACAGGGGGCAGCGAGCAGTACTTC
-	TRBV7-3	-	TRBJ2-1	CASSSHPAGILSYNEQFF	TGTGCCAGCAGCTCCCACCCTGCCGGCATTCTTTCCTACAATGAGCAGTTCTTC
few	TRBV10-3	-	TRBJ1-1	CAISVGSAQATRGTEAFF	TGTGCCATCAGTGTTGGGTCAGCACAAGCAACAAGGGGAACTGAAGCTTTCTTT
-	TRBV5-6	TRBD2	TRBJ2-1	CASSLDALARFNNEQFF	TGTGCCAGCAGCTTGGATGCACTAGCGCGCTTTAACAATGAGCAGTTCTTC
-	TRBV7-3	-	TRBJ2-3	CASSLTLASSTDTQYF	TGTGCCAGCAGCTTAACTCTAGCGTCTAGCACAGATACGCAGTATTTT
-	TRBV5-1	-	TRBJ1-1	CASSPYRDMNTEAFF	TGCGCCAGCAGCCCGTACAGGGATATGAACACTGAAGCTTTCTTT
-	TRBV29-1	-	TRBJ2-7	CSVDRGGEQYF	TGCAGCGTCGACCGGGGAGGCGAGCAGTACTTC
-	TRBV10-3	TRBD2	TRBJ2-1	CAIRPTSGSYNEQFF	TGTGCCATCAGGCCTACTAGCGGGTCCTACAATGAGCAGTTCTTC
-	TRBV27	-	TRBJ2-7	CASSFHRTENYEQYF	TGTGCCAGCAGTTTCCACCGGACAGAGAACTACGAGCAGTACTTC